The 22 T cell receptor beta chains reported below all come from one sample, sequenced in a study of regulatory T cells in long-lasting Graves disease. Sequencing libraries for TCR beta were prepared with iRepertoire HTBI primers and Arm-PCR of CDR3 regions. Each CDR3 protein gets one entry after TCRdb re-called the multiplex PCR reads with MiXCR. The sample has 300,000 to 400,000 distinct CDR3 sequences; 20% are singletons. Regarding time point: persistent/refractory GD, antithyroid drugs over 5 years with positive TRAb. TCR sequences were obtained from RNA taken from PBMCs. The sample here was peripheral blood mononuclear cells (PBMCs), taken when the disease was refractory, from a patient treated with antithyroid drugs. The receptors here all came from a female donor with Graves disease.

This clonotype appeared many times. A read error may account for a junction end that differs from germline. This rearrangement joins TRBV10-1 to TRBJ1-6; D is undetermined. The CDR3 extends over 12 amino acids. From germline, CDR1 is WNHNN and CDR2 SYGVQD (reference sequence). The CDR3 region is CASSTGNSPLHF. Written as DNA, the CDR3 is TGTGCCAGCTCTACTGGGAATTCACCCCTCCACTTT.

This clonotype was recorded at least ten times. This rearrangement joins TRBV16 to TRBJ1-5; D may be TRBD1 (5 bases). CDR3 length: 16 residues. From germline, CDR1 is KGHSY and CDR2 FQNENV. Trimming shortened V by 1 base and J by 6 bases, and 16 bases separated the two germline ends. The CDR3 is CASSQLGVGIGQPQHF. In DNA, the CDR3 is TGTGCCAGCAGCCAATTAGGGGTCGGCATCGGTCAGCCCCAGCATTTT.

A few counts support this clonotype. The chain has TRBV6-5 and TRBJ1-6; D not resolved. V lost 3 bases and J lost 10, with 13 bases in between. Germline V gene lookup returns CDR1 MNHEY and CDR2 SVGAGI. The CDR3 extends over 14 amino acids. The CDR3 protein is CASSYRALRSPLHF. CDR3 bases: TGTGCCAGCAGTTATCGGGCGCTTCGATCACCCCTCCACTTT.

Comments on this clonotype: A far larger clone lies a single base away; this is likely a read error. The CDR3 DNA sequence: TGTGCCAGCAGCGATAGCGGGGGCGACACTGAAGCTTTCTTT. Residues: CASSDSGGDTEAFF. This rearrangement joins TRBV2 to TRBJ1-1; possibly TRBD1 for D (6 bases). Trimming removed 6 bases at V and 3 bases at J, with 14 bases between. CDR1 is SNHLY, CDR2 FYNNEI, per germline. This CDR3 comprises 14 residues. The entire variable domain, with the rest obtained from reference TRBV2 and TRBJ1-1, is as follows: EPEVTQTPSHQVTQMGQEVILRCVPISNHLYFYWYRQILGQKVEFLVSFYNNEISEKSEIFDDQFSVERPDGSNFTLKIRSTKLEDSAMYFCASSDSGGDTEAFFGQGTRLTVV.

This clonotype was observed at least ten times. The genes are TRBV6-1 and TRBJ2-7; D not resolved. The germline gives CDR1 MNHNS, CDR2 SASEGT. CDR3 size: 12 residues. V dropped 3 bases and J dropped 4 bases, with 7 bases sitting between them. DNA for the CDR3: TGTGCCAGCAGTGAGTTGTGGTACGAGCAGTACTTC. Translated, it gives CASSELWYEQYF.

In this sample, this clonotype turned up many times. The genes are TRBV7-3 and TRBJ2-7; D is unclear. The CDR3 consists of 14 residues. Germline CDR1 SGHTA, CDR2 FQGTGA. Trimming took 4 bases from V and 6 from J, leaving 16 bases between them. The CDR3 here is CASSYTDHGGEQYF. CDR3 coding DNA: TGTGCCAGCAGCTATACGGACCACGGTGGCGAGCAGTACTTC.

This clonotype came up many times. This chain links TRBV24-1 with TRBJ1-1; possibly TRBD1 for D (5 bases). From germline, CDR1 is KGHDR and CDR2 SFDVKD. The CDR3 runs 13 residues. V lost 5 bases and J 0 bases, leaving 6 bases between the germline ends. In DNA, the CDR3 is TGTGCCACCAGTGCGACAGTGAACACTGAAGCTTTCTTT. Translating gives CATSATVNTEAFF.

This clonotype was detected only a few times. The chain employs TRBV7-6 and TRBJ2-7, with D possibly called TRBD1 or TRBD2 (5 bases each). V lost 5 bases and J lost 2, with 16 bases in between. The germline V gene has CDR1 SGHVS and CDR2 FNYEAQ. The CDR3 consists of 15 residues. CDR3 residues: CASSGLGPRAYEQYF. CDR3 nucleotide sequence: TGTGCCAGCAGCGGATTGGGACCGAGAGCCTACGAGCAGTACTTC.

The rearrangement links TRBV6-1 to TRBJ2-7; TRBD1 matches at 7 bases. The CDR3 sequence is 15 residues long. The trim removed 6 bases at V and 5 bases at J, leaving 13 bases unmatched. Germline values: CDR1 MNHNS, CDR2 SASEGT. CDR3 region: CASSPLTGLGNEQYF. DNA for the CDR3: TGTGCCAGCAGCCCCCTGACAGGGTTAGGAAACGAGCAGTACTTC.

This clonotype was recorded at least ten times. The V and J genes are TRBV10-2 and TRBJ2-7; D is ambiguous. Germline values: CDR1 WSHSY, CDR2 SAAADI. V dropped 2 bases and J dropped 0 bases, with 11 bases sitting between them. CDR3 length equals 15 residues. CDR3 coding DNA: TGCGCCAGCAGTGAGACTACTAAAAGCTCCTACGAGCAGTACTTC. Translating gives CASSETTKSSYEQYF.

In nucleotides, the CDR3 is TGTGCCAGCAGCCATTGGCCGGGACTAAATTCACCCCTCCACTTT. Translating it yields CASSHWPGLNSPLHF. V gene TRBV5-4 combines with J gene TRBJ1-6; D perhaps matches TRBD1 (5 bases). Germline V gives CDR1 SGHNT, CDR2 YYREEE (reference sequence). Trimming stripped 4 bases from V and 7 bases from J, with 15 bases between. This CDR3 is 15 amino acids long. The full variable domain, in which reference TRBV5-4 and TRBJ1-6 provide the parts outside the CDR3, is ETGVTQSPTHLIKTRGQQVTLRCSSQSGHNTVSWYQQALGQGPQFIFQYYREEENGRGNFPPRFSGLQFPNYSSELNVNALELDDSALYLCASSHWPGLNSPLHFGNGTRLTVT.

This clonotype was found a few times. This sequence joins TRBV12-3 or TRBV12-4 and TRBJ2-3; 12 bases map to TRBD1. This CDR3 is built from 17 residues. J gave up 4 bases and V 5 bases, and 10 bases lay outside the gene matches. The CDR3 DNA follows: TGTGCCAGCAGTAGCACCCCCGGGACAGGGGGCGCAGATACGCAGTATTTT. This codes for CASSSTPGTGGADTQYF.

This clonotype was counted many times. V is TRBV2 and J is TRBJ1-3; unclear D gene. V lost 7 bases and J lost 0, with 10 bases in between. The CDR3 loop spans 14 amino acids. CDR1 and CDR2 (germline): SNHLY, FYNNEI. CDR3 protein: CASMATDSGNTIYF. CDR3 bases: TGTGCCAGCATGGCCACAGACTCTGGAAACACCATATATTTT. The full variable domain, its missing parts supplied by reference TRBV2 and TRBJ1-3, is EPEVTQTPSHQVTQMGQEVILRCVPISNHLYFYWYRQILGQKVEFLVSFYNNEISEKSEIFDDQFSVERPDGSNFTLKIRSTKLEDSAMYFCASMATDSGNTIYFGEGSWLTVV.

This clonotype showed up many times. This is likely a read error, given that the CDR3 carries no conserved phenylalanine or tryptophan at its end. The DNA is omitted, as the CDR3 cannot be located on it reliably, and the CDR3 follows TCRdb's listing. The rearrangement uses TRBV3-1 and TRBJ1-4; the listed D gene, TRBD1, was not tested against the DNA. The CDR3 is 16 amino acids long, termini counted. CDR1 is LGHDT and CDR2 is YNNKEL in the germline V gene (reference sequence). CDR3 sequence: CASSQESGATNEKLSI.

This clonotype has more than one count but fewer than ten. The CDR3: CASSLELSRTEAFF. CDR3 nucleotide sequence: TGTGCCAGCAGTTTGGAGCTTTCGAGGACTGAAGCTTTCTTT. The chain employs TRBV12-3 or TRBV12-4 and TRBJ1-1; D is undetermined. The CDR3 is 14 amino acids. V gave up 3 bases and J gave up 5 bases, with 13 bases separating them.

This clonotype was found a few times. This chain connects TRBV29-1 to TRBJ2-2; 8 bases are shared with TRBD1. The ends lost 7 bases at V and 3 bases at J; junction bases unmatched: 7. Germline CDR1 is SQVTM and CDR2 is ANQGSEA. This CDR3 spans 14 amino acids. DNA of the CDR3: TGCAGCGGATGGGACAGGCTGTACACCGGGGAGCTGTTTTTT. Residues: CSGWDRLYTGELFF.

The table lists this clonotype with many counts. V and J are TRBV2 and TRBJ2-6; maybe TRBD2 (5 bases). Trimming pared 5 bases from V and 2 bases from J, leaving 7 bases between. Per germline, CDR1 SNHLY and CDR2 FYNNEI. CDR3 size: 14 residues. CDR3 protein: CASSRRTGANVLTF. In nucleotides, the CDR3 is TGTGCCAGCAGTCGGAGGACTGGGGCCAACGTCCTGACTTTC.

The V call is TRBV5-1, the J call TRBJ2-1; 7 bases match TRBD2. This CDR3 region has 15 residues. Germline V lookup: CDR1 SGHRS, CDR2 YFSETQ. V lost 2 bases, J lost 8 bases, and 10 bases stayed unmatched. The CDR3 region is CASSFWGGAPDEQFF. Written as DNA, the CDR3 is TGCGCCAGCAGCTTTTGGGGGGGAGCCCCAGATGAGCAGTTCTTC.

The rearrangement joins TRBV6-5 to TRBJ1-1; D call uncertain. This CDR3 has 14 residues. Looked up from germline, CDR1 is MNHEY and CDR2 is SVGAGI. Trimming left V 0 bases short and J 1 base short, with 6 bases between. CDR3 loop: CASSYSTWNTEAFF. As DNA, the CDR3 is TGTGCCAGCAGTTACTCGACTTGGAACACTGAAGCTTTCTTT.

The chain combines TRBV30 with TRBJ1-3; D is perhaps TRBD1 (6 bases). With 0 bases removed from V and 3 bases from J, the gap between germline ends came to 18 bases. The CDR3 is 17 amino acids. Germline CDR1 is GTSNPN and CDR2 is SVGIG (reference sequence). The CDR3 DNA reads TGTGCCTGGAGTGTTTCCCTACAGGGCGGGGGTGGAAACACCATATATTTT. Translating gives CAWSVSLQGGGGNTIYF.

The chain joins TRBV6-1 to TRBJ2-7; 9 bases match TRBD1. Germline CDR1 and CDR2: MNHNS and SASEGT. The CDR3 has 12 residues. V shed 5 bases and J 12 bases; nucleotides not matched to a gene: 8. The CDR3 region has the DNA TGTGCCAGCAGTCCGGGACAGGGTTTATGGTACTTC. The encoded protein is CASSPGQGLWYF.

The chain links TRBV5-1 to TRBJ2-7, with D perhaps TRBD1 (7 bases). The CDR3 spans 15 residues. CDR1 is SGHRS and CDR2 is YFSETQ in the germline V gene. Between the trimmed V and J ends, which lost 5 bases and 5 bases, there was a span of 20 bases. Here the CDR3 DNA reads TGCGCCAGCAGGCACGTCGACAGGGAGGATCACGAGCAGTACTTC. Residues: CASRHVDREDHEQYF.